Below, 19 T cell receptor beta chains from the same sample are listed, as sequenced in a study of spatial heterogeneity in lung cancer. Each CDR3 protein is one row after TCRdb ran MiXCR on the 5' RACE reads. The sample lists more than 15,000 distinct CDR3 sequences; 6.2% were seen once. General study points: Mutation tallies in tumors tracked expanded intratumoral alpha and beta TCR counts.

These receptors have no identified antigens. Time point given: sample taken at primary tumor resection. This material consisted of lung tumor tissue, taken at surgery. These TCRs come from a male donor with early-stage non-small cell lung cancer.

This clonotype ranks as medium-sized. A library made for alpha chains picked up this beta chain off target, so its size means little. The V call is TRBV7-2, the J call TRBJ2-5, with a possible D match to TRBD1 (5 bases). In germline, CDR1 is SGHTA, CDR2 FQGNSA. V was shortened by 5 bases and J by 4 bases, with 5 bases between the two germline ends. The CDR3 extends over 11 amino acids. CDR3 region: CASSTGETQYF. Written as DNA, the CDR3 is TGTGCCAGCAGCACAGGAGAGACCCAGTACTTC.

This clonotype was counted at least ten times. Being off target in a library aimed at alpha chains, this beta chain has a size of little meaning. This sequence joins TRBV7-9 and TRBJ2-3; D is perhaps TRBD2 (5 bases). The germline V gene encodes CDR1 SEHNR and CDR2 FQNEAQ (reference sequence). This CDR3 is built from 16 residues. Trimming removed 4 bases from V and 0 bases from J, with 14 bases in between. CDR3 loop: CASSWGSAPSTDTQYF. Here the CDR3 DNA reads TGTGCCAGCAGCTGGGGTAGCGCGCCTAGCACAGATACGCAGTATTTT.

Regarding this clonotype: This beta chain is off target for a library built for alpha chains, so its abundance means little. The chain recombines TRBV28 with TRBJ2-7, with 9 bases lining up with TRBD1. Germline CDR1 and CDR2: MDHEN and SYDVKM. This CDR3 spans 16 amino acids. V was pared by 5 bases and J by 0 bases, with 8 bases of the junction left unmatched. The CDR3 spells CASSKDRGLSSYEQYF. For the CDR3, the DNA is TGTGCCAGCAGTAAGGACAGGGGCCTTAGCTCCTACGAGCAGTACTTC.

With regard to this clonotype: The size of this beta chain means little, since it is a stray read in a library made for alpha chains. The chain links TRBV7-6 to TRBJ2-3, with 8 bases matching TRBD1. CDR3 length equals 16 residues. CDR1 SGHVS and CDR2 FNYEAQ come from the germline V gene. Unmatched junction bases numbered 5, after V lost 1 base and J lost 2 bases. The DNA of the CDR3 is TGTGCCAGCAGCTTAGACGGGACAGGAGACACAGATACGCAGTATTTT. Translating it yields CASSLDGTGDTDTQYF.

Comment on this clonotype: An end of the junction differs from the germline gene, which may be a read error. This beta chain slipped into a library made for alpha chains as a stray read, so its size is not meaningful. The V gene is TRBV14, the J gene TRBJ2-6; no clear D. Germline V gene data show CDR1 as SGHDN and CDR2 as FVKESK. This CDR3 is 15 amino acids long. As DNA, the CDR3 is TGTGCCAGCAGCCAAGATTTCTCTGGGACCAACGTCCTGACTTTC. Protein product: CASSQDFSGTNVLTF.

About this clonotype: This beta chain is an off-target read within a library intended for alpha chains, so its frequency means little. The chain carries TRBV20-1 and TRBJ2-5; tentatively, D is TRBD1 (6 bases). The CDR3 contains 11 residues. Germline CDR1 reads DFQATT; CDR2 reads SNEGSKA (reference sequence). The chain's CDR3 is CSNRALETQYF. DNA for the CDR3: TGCAGCAACAGGGCCTTGGAGACCCAGTACTTC.

This clonotype was found many times. With the library built for alpha chains, this beta chain is off target and its frequency is not meaningful. The chain is built from TRBV6-1 and TRBJ1-1; D not resolved. Germline V gives CDR1 MNHNS, CDR2 SASEGT. CDR3 length equals 13 residues. V was shortened by 3 bases and J by 4 bases, with 9 bases between the two germline ends. CDR3 DNA: TGTGCCAGCAGTGACATGAGGAGCACTGAAGCTTTCTTT. Protein: CASSDMRSTEAFF.

This clonotype was picked up a small number of times. This beta chain is an unintended read in a library built for alpha chains; its size means little. The chain links TRBV5-8 to TRBJ2-1; 12 nucleotides line up with TRBD2. The CDR3 contains 17 residues. Germline lookup yields CDR1 SGHTS and CDR2 YDEGEE. Germline trimming cut 5 bases from V and 7 bases from J; bases unmatched to any gene: 13. The CDR3 region is CASRRGLAGMGLNEQFF. CDR3 nucleotide sequence: TGTGCCAGCAGACGAGGACTAGCGGGAATGGGGCTGAATGAGCAGTTCTTC. Supplemented by reference TRBV5-8 and TRBJ2-1, the full variable domain reads EAGVTQSPTHLIKTRGQQATLRCSPISGHTSVYWYQQALGLGLQFLLWYDEGEERNRGNFPPRFSGRQFPNYSSELNVNALELEDSALYLCASRRGLAGMGLNEQFFGPGTRLTVL.

Many counts were recorded for this clonotype. This beta chain appears as a stray read in a library generated for alpha chains; its size is not informative. V gene TRBV20-1 combines with J gene TRBJ1-2; D ambiguous. Germline V CDR1 and CDR2: DFQATT, SNEGSKA (reference sequence). This CDR3 spans 11 amino acids. V lost 7 bases and J lost 1, with 7 bases in between. In DNA form, the CDR3 reads TGCAGTGTTTACAGTAACTATGGCTACACCTTC. Translated, it gives CSVYSNYGYTF.

Ten or more counts support this clonotype. A library prepared for alpha chains yielded this beta chain as an off-target read; its size is of little meaning. The rearrangement links TRBV10-3 to TRBJ2-3; tentative D call: TRBD1 (6 bases). The germline V gene has CDR1 ENHRY and CDR2 SYGVKD. The CDR3 length is 15 residues. V shed 5 bases and J shed 2 bases, with 14 bases lying between them. CDR3 protein: CAISKPGQVTDTQYF. CDR3 nucleotide sequence: TGTGCCATCAGTAAACCGGGACAAGTCACAGATACGCAGTATTTT.

In its sample, this clonotype was seen many times. This beta chain came through as a stray read in a library set up for alpha chains, and its size says little. The V and J genes are TRBV14 and TRBJ1-1; 7 bases agree with TRBD1. This CDR3 has 16 amino acids. Germline V CDR1 and CDR2: SGHDN, FVKESK. V trimming: 4 bases; J trimming: 2 bases; junction bases outside the gene matches: 10. The CDR3 nucleotides read TGTGCCAGCAGCCCGGGGACGGGACAGTCCAACACTGAAGCTTTCTTT. It specifies CASSPGTGQSNTEAFF.

At least ten counts were recorded for this clonotype. Since it is a stray read in a library aimed at alpha chains, this beta chain has a size that is not meaningful. The chain has TRBV27 and TRBJ2-3, with 13 nucleotides matching TRBD2. The germline V gene has CDR1 MNHEY and CDR2 SMNVEV (reference sequence). Unmatched junction bases numbered 8, after V lost 2 bases and J lost 3 bases. The CDR3 length is 18 residues. CDR3 in amino acids: CASSLRLAGGPGTDTQYF. Here the CDR3 DNA reads TGTGCCAGCAGTTTAAGACTAGCGGGAGGCCCGGGGACAGATACGCAGTATTTT.

By share, this clonotype counts as medium-sized (0.01 to 0.1%). Found in a library prepared for alpha chains, this beta chain is an off-target read, and its abundance has little meaning. This chain joins TRBV7-2 and TRBJ2-1, with D possibly TRBD2 on 7 matching bases. The V end lost 2 bases, the J end lost 7 bases, and 15 bases lay between the germline ends. This CDR3 has 15 residues. The germline gives CDR1 SGHTA, CDR2 FQGNSA. CDR3 amino acids: CASSLKSGGQNEQFF. The CDR3 DNA reads TGTGCCAGCAGCTTAAAGTCGGGGGGCCAAAATGAGCAGTTCTTC.

By share, this clonotype ranks as medium-sized. Found in a library prepared for alpha chains, this beta chain is an off-target read, and its abundance has little meaning. The chain carries TRBV20-1 and TRBJ2-5; D unclear. V was cut by 6 bases and J by 5 bases, with 7 bases left in between. The germline V gene encodes CDR1 DFQATT and CDR2 SNEGSKA (reference sequence). The CDR3 is made up of 10 amino acids. Here the CDR3 reads CSALGETQYF. CDR3 nucleotides: TGCAGTGCCCTCGGCGAGACCCAGTACTTC.

This clonotype was seen ten or more times. With the library built for alpha chains, this beta chain is off target and its frequency is not meaningful. The chain recombines TRBV28 with TRBJ2-2; D remains unclear. The CDR3 totals 15 residues. Germline V CDR1 and CDR2: MDHEN, SYDVKM. Trimming removed 1 base at V and 4 bases at J, with 10 bases between. Here the CDR3 DNA reads TGTGCCAGCAGTTTATTGGGTATTGGCACCGGGGAGCTGTTTTTT. Translation: CASSLLGIGTGELFF.

Many counts were recorded for this clonotype. This beta chain is an off-target read within a library intended for alpha chains, so its frequency means little. The V gene is TRBV6-5, the J gene TRBJ1-4; the D gene is possibly TRBD1 (5 bases). The germline V and J ends were trimmed by 1 base and 4 bases, with 7 bases remaining between them. The CDR3 spans 14 residues. In germline, CDR1 is MNHEY, CDR2 SVGAGI. The CDR3 DNA sequence: TGTGCCAGCAGTTACTGGGGGGATAATGAAAAACTGTTTTTT. Residues: CASSYWGDNEKLFF.

This clonotype was recorded many times. This beta chain turned up in a library designed for alpha chains; as an off-target read, its abundance says little. The J gene is TRBJ2-1, the V gene TRBV3-1; TRBD2 agrees at 11 bases. This CDR3 comprises 16 residues. Looked up from germline, CDR1 is LGHDT and CDR2 is YNNKEL (reference sequence). Trimming cost V 6 bases and J 4 bases; bases outside gene matches: 8. Here the CDR3 reads CASRRHGTSGYNEQFF. The CDR3 region has the DNA TGTGCCAGCAGACGTCATGGGACTAGCGGTTACAATGAGCAGTTCTTC.

This clonotype was seen repeatedly, ten times or more. The library was prepared for alpha chains; this beta chain is a stray read, so its frequency means little. The V call is TRBV12-3 or TRBV12-4, the J call TRBJ1-1; unclear D gene. V was pared by 7 bases and J by 3 bases, with 12 bases between. CDR3 length equals 13 residues. The CDR3 bases are TGTGCCAGCACCCCGAACAGAGACACTGAAGCTTTCTTT. The encoded protein is CASTPNRDTEAFF.

Comment on this clonotype: This beta chain is off target for a library built for alpha chains, so its abundance means little. The gene calls are TRBV28 and TRBJ1-4, with D tentatively TRBD1 (6 bases). The CDR3 length is 15 residues. Germline V gene sequence: CDR1 MDHEN, CDR2 SYDVKM. Trimming left V 7 bases short and J 4 bases short, with 16 bases between. The CDR3 coding sequence is TGTGCCAGCAAAGGCGCGGGGGCGGGTAATGAAAAACTGTTTTTT. Protein: CASKGAGAGNEKLFF.